The 24 T cell receptor beta chains listed next were all sequenced from one sample in a study of T cell repertoires in cytomegalovirus infection. TCRdb reprocessed the reads via MiXCR and lists one record per CDR3 protein. The repertoire has fewer than 1,000,000 distinct CDR3 sequences, 31% of them found once; the top ten carry roughly 13%. No antigen has been assigned to these receptors. The input for sequencing was cultured CD8+ T cells from PBMCs, taken from culture after CMV antigen stimulation. The receptors stem from a human donor in good health (CMV status not recorded). Some clones in this sample may be carry-over from other donors' samples.

The chain has TRBV19 and TRBJ2-5; no reliable D call. V lost 7 bases and J lost 4, with 13 bases in between. The CDR3 covers 13 residues. Germline V gene sequence: CDR1 LNHDA, CDR2 SQIVND (reference sequence). The CDR3 bases are TGTGCCAGTACCTTGAGGTTCGGAGAGACCCAGTACTTC. Protein sequence: CASTLRFGETQYF.

This clonotype came up many times. V and J are TRBV7-2 and TRBJ2-3; D perhaps matches TRBD2 (5 bases). The V gene's germline CDR1 is SGHTA and CDR2 FQGNSA. V dropped 7 bases and J dropped 3 bases, with 20 bases sitting between them. The CDR3 contains 16 residues. The CDR3 is CASTPRPREGTDTQYF. For the CDR3, the DNA is TGTGCCAGCACCCCCAGGCCACGCGAGGGAACAGATACGCAGTATTTT.

This clonotype was found many times. The genes are TRBV7-6 and TRBJ2-1, with D perhaps given as TRBD1 or TRBD2 (5 bases each). Germline lookup yields CDR1 SGHVS and CDR2 FNYEAQ. This CDR3 has 18 amino acids. Trimming took 1 base from V and 4 from J, leaving 20 bases between them. CDR3 region: CASSLVTGQGSRYNEQFF. The CDR3 DNA sequence: TGTGCCAGCAGCTTAGTGACGGGGCAAGGGAGTAGGTACAATGAGCAGTTCTTC.

The chain recombines TRBV20-1 with TRBJ1-5; no definite D call. CDR3 size: 8 residues. Germline values: CDR1 DFQATT, CDR2 SNEGSKA (reference sequence). V was clipped by 8 bases and J by 9 bases, with 5 bases between them. This chain's CDR3 is CSSGPQHF. As DNA, the CDR3 is TGCAGTTCCGGGCCCCAGCATTTT.

The CDR3 spells CASSLTGEGTGELFF. The CDR3 DNA reads TGTGCCAGTAGTTTAACAGGGGAAGGCACCGGGGAGCTGTTTTTT. The chain recombines TRBV19 with TRBJ2-2; TRBD1 aligns across 7 bases. The CDR3 is 15 residues long. After removal of 5 bases from V and 4 bases from J, the junction contained 7 bases not matched to a gene. Per the germline V gene, CDR1 is LNHDA and CDR2 is SQIVND (reference sequence).

This clonotype occurred once. The J gene is TRBJ2-5, the V gene TRBV19; a weak D match, TRBD2 (5 bases). The CDR3 contains 13 residues. V was shortened by 5 bases and J by 5 bases, with 12 bases between the two germline ends. Germline lookup yields CDR1 LNHDA and CDR2 SQIVND (reference sequence). The CDR3, as DNA: TGTGCCAGTAGTGCCGGGGATGGGGAGACCCAGTACTTC. As protein: CASSAGDGETQYF.

This clonotype was observed a handful of times. This chain joins TRBV4-3 and TRBJ1-5; D gene ambiguous. The CDR3 runs 14 residues. Trimming stripped 1 base from V and 5 bases from J, with 9 bases between. Germline CDR1 LGHNA, CDR2 YSLEER. CDR3 nucleotide sequence: TGCGCCAGCAGCCAAGGAAGGGCCTATCAGCCCCAGCATTTT. Protein: CASSQGRAYQPQHF.

This clonotype was found a few times. The chain carries TRBV10-3 and TRBJ2-7; 12 bases align to TRBD1. Germline V gene lookup returns CDR1 ENHRY and CDR2 SYGVKD. After removal of 4 bases from V and 0 bases from J, the junction contained 13 bases not matched to a gene. The CDR3 covers 19 residues. Written as DNA, the CDR3 is TGTGCCATCAGTGGGAGGGACAGGGGGCCCATACCTTTCTCCTACGAGCAGTACGTC. The encoded protein is CAISGRDRGPIPFSYEQYV.

Concerning this clonotype: This could be a read error, since a much larger clone is one nucleotide away. The chain is built from TRBV7-3 and TRBJ1-1; D possibly corresponds to TRBD1 (6 bases). CDR3 length: 14 amino acids. The germline V gene encodes CDR1 SGHTA and CDR2 FQGTGA. CDR3 loop: CANSLTGSDTEAFF. The CDR3 DNA is TGTGCCAACAGCTTAACAGGGTCGGACACTGAAGCTTTCTTT.

V and J are TRBV29-1 and TRBJ1-1, with 9 bases identical to TRBD1. Trimming removed 8 bases from V and 0 bases from J; junction bases left unmatched: 7. The CDR3 covers 14 residues. Per the germline V gene, CDR1 is SQVTM and CDR2 is ANQGSEA. The CDR3 coding sequence is TGCAGCACCAGGACAGGGGATTTGAACACTGAAGCTTTCTTT. Encoded protein: CSTRTGDLNTEAFF.

This clonotype was counted a few times. The rearrangement joins TRBV7-8 to TRBJ1-2; 10 nucleotides match TRBD1. CDR3 size: 17 residues. The germline gives CDR1 SGHVS, CDR2 FQNEAQ. The ends lost 4 bases at V and 4 bases at J; junction bases unmatched: 12. The CDR3 is CASSWKDRDRGGYGYTF. CDR3 coding DNA: TGTGCCAGCAGCTGGAAAGACAGGGACAGGGGTGGCTATGGCTACACCTTC.

This rearrangement joins TRBV4-1 to TRBJ2-1; D is unclear. CDR1 and CDR2 from the germline V gene are MGHRA and YSYEKL. V gave up 5 bases and J gave up 6 bases, with 14 bases separating them. The CDR3 runs to 14 residues. In DNA, the CDR3 is TGCGCCAGCAGCGGCCCATCGGCGTTCAATGAGCAGTTCTTC. The encoded protein is CASSGPSAFNEQFF.

This clonotype showed up just a few times. V is TRBV9 and J is TRBJ2-3; 9 bases line up with TRBD2. This CDR3 region has 16 residues. CDR1 and CDR2 from the germline V gene are SGDLS and YYNGEE. V lost 0 bases, J lost 2 bases, and 4 bases stayed unmatched. CDR3 protein: CASSVGERGVTDTQYF. In DNA, the CDR3 is TGTGCCAGCAGCGTAGGGGAGCGGGGGGTCACAGATACGCAGTATTTT.

This clonotype showed up just a few times. The gene calls are TRBV12-3 or TRBV12-4 and TRBJ2-3; maybe TRBD1 (6 bases). The ends were cut back, 4 bases at V and 1 base at J, with 15 bases in the middle. The CDR3 totals 16 residues. CDR3 sequence (DNA): TGTGCCAGCAGTTCACAGGGAGAGGATGGCACAGATACGCAGTATTTT. Its protein product is CASSSQGEDGTDTQYF.

About this clonotype itself: This clone may be a read error of a much larger clone one base away. In nucleotides, the CDR3 is TGTGCCAGCAGGCCCGGACTAGCGAGGGGCACAGATACGCAGTATTTT. This encodes CASRPGLARGTDTQYF. The chain uses TRBV7-6 and TRBJ2-3, with 9 bases aligning to TRBD2. This CDR3 is built from 16 residues. V lost 6 bases and J lost 1; bases outside the gene matches: 8. Germline CDR1 and CDR2: SGHVS and FNYEAQ. Using reference TRBV7-6 and TRBJ2-3 for the parts outside the CDR3, the full variable domain is GAGVSQSPRYKVTKRGQDVALRCDPISGHVSLYWYRQALGQGPEFLTYFNYEAQQDKSGLPNDRFSAERPEGSISTLTIQRTEQRDSAMYRCASRPGLARGTDTQYFGPGTRLTVL.

A few counts support this clonotype. The V gene is TRBV3-1, the J gene TRBJ2-3, with 9 bases matching TRBD2. V was clipped by 4 bases and J by 4 bases; unmatched bases: 9. The CDR3 totals 16 residues. CDR1 and CDR2 from the germline V gene are LGHDT and YNNKEL (reference sequence). The CDR3 DNA follows: TGTGCCAGCAGCCCTCCGCGCGGGGGGGCGGCAGATACGCAGTATTTT. This gives the protein CASSPPRGGAADTQYF.

The chain couples TRBV27 to TRBJ2-5, with D perhaps TRBD2 (6 bases). This CDR3 is 15 amino acids long. Trimming removed 3 bases at V and 4 bases at J, with 15 bases between. CDR1 and CDR2 from the germline V gene are MNHEY and SMNVEV (reference sequence). The CDR3 is CASSFRRGGRETQYF. The CDR3 bases are TGTGCCAGCAGTTTCCGACGGGGAGGTCGAGAGACCCAGTACTTC.

This clonotype appeared a single time. The chain recombines TRBV7-9 with TRBJ1-3; 7 bases align to TRBD1. The trim removed 2 bases at V and 0 bases at J, leaving 4 bases unmatched. CDR1 is SEHNR and CDR2 is FQNEAQ in the germline V gene (reference sequence). The CDR3 runs 16 residues. The chain's CDR3 is CASSLTGARSGNTIYF. CDR3 in DNA: TGTGCCAGCAGCTTAACAGGGGCCCGCTCTGGAAACACCATATATTTT.

V and J are TRBV6-2 or TRBV6-3 and TRBJ2-3, with TRBD1 identical over 7 bases. The trim removed 7 bases at V and 3 bases at J, leaving 10 bases unmatched. There are 15 residues in the CDR3. Per the germline V gene, CDR1 is MNHEY and CDR2 is SVGEGT. CDR3 nucleotides: TGTGCCAGCACACGACCCGGGACAGCTACAGATACGCAGTATTTT. It encodes CASTRPGTATDTQYF.

The chain carries TRBV19 and TRBJ1-1; D ambiguous. There are 14 residues in the CDR3. Trimming removed 1 base from V and 0 bases from J, with 6 bases in between. Germline V CDR1 and CDR2: LNHDA, SQIVND (reference sequence). CDR3 nucleotide sequence: TGTGCCAGTAGTATAGCGATCGTGAACACTGAAGCTTTCTTT. This encodes CASSIAIVNTEAFF.

This clonotype was detected a few times. This chain joins TRBV19 and TRBJ2-5; D may be TRBD1 or TRBD2 (5 bases each). CDR3 length equals 16 residues. Germline V gene lookup returns CDR1 LNHDA and CDR2 SQIVND (reference sequence). V was trimmed by 5 bases and J by 1 base, leaving 17 bases between them. The CDR3 DNA reads TGTGCCAGTAGTCGGAAAGGACGTGGGACCCAAGAGACCCAGTACTTC. Translation gives CASSRKGRGTQETQYF. Full variable domain (rest looked up from reference TRBV19 and TRBJ2-5): DGGITQSPKYLFRKEGQNVTLSCEQNLNHDAMYWYRQDPGQGLRLIYYSQIVNDFQKGDIAEGYSVSREKKESFPLTVTSAQKNPTAFYLCASSRKGRGTQETQYFGPGTRLLVL.

This clonotype came up a few times. The V and J genes are TRBV11-2 and TRBJ2-5; the match to TRBD1 covers 7 bases. The CDR3 extends over 17 amino acids. Losses at the gene ends were 1 base for V and 1 base for J; bases not matched to a gene: 9. CDR1 is SGHAT, CDR2 FQNNGV, per germline. The CDR3 bases are TGTGCCAGCAGCTTAGGCCAAAGTCGGGACAGCCAAGAGACCCAGTACTTC. It translates to CASSLGQSRDSQETQYF.

J is TRBJ2-7 and V is TRBV6-5, with 7 bases matching TRBD2. Losses at the gene ends were 2 bases for V and 6 bases for J; bases not matched to a gene: 4. The germline CDR1 and CDR2 sequences are MNHEY and SVGAGI. CDR3 size: 13 residues. Here the CDR3 reads CASSYLGGGEQYF. The CDR3 DNA follows: TGTGCCAGCAGTTACCTTGGGGGGGGCGAGCAGTACTTC.

J is TRBJ2-7 and V is TRBV27; 9 bases align to TRBD1. The ends lost 7 bases at V and 5 bases at J; junction bases unmatched: 9. The CDR3 extends over 14 amino acids. Per germline, CDR1 MNHEY and CDR2 SMNVEV (reference sequence). DNA of the CDR3: TGTGCCAGCAACCCCGGGACAGGGACCCACGAGCAGTACTTC. This gives the protein CASNPGTGTHEQYF.